This T cell receptor (beta chain) comes out of a study of shared clonotypes between healthy human individuals. The wider study: Per donor, three plates held CD4 naive cells, three held CD4 memory, two held CD8 naive and one held CD8 memory.

CD45RO-negative, CCR7-positively selected cells formed the naive CD8 fraction, excluding terminally differentiated effector memory CD45RA+ cells. Sequencing used immunoSEQ multiplex PCR; TCRdb keeps in-frame clones, though not all of them. The sample shows hundreds of thousands of clones, 96% of them seen only once. Deletions cut 5 bases from V and 5 bases from J, with 19 bases between. Germline values: CDR1 SGHDT, CDR2 YYEEEE. The CDR3 sequence is 15 residues long. The study, taken as a whole, reports: Clonotype sharing across donors was expected to vary with sequencing depth. The naive CD4 repertoires of a handful of donors were compared, and approximately 4.5% of clonotypes were shared. Estimated clonotype richness was generally higher in naive than memory subsets.

On this clone: What it recognizes is unknown.

The chain is built from TRBV5-6 and TRBJ2-5; D is perhaps TRBD2 (6 bases). The clonotype originates from a woman in her 30s in good health. Sample: naive CD8+ T cells sorted from blood. CDR3 coding DNA: TGTGCCAGCAGGCATTGGCGGGGCAGCTCCGAGACCCAGTACTTC. This encodes CASRHWRGSSETQYF. Drawing the rest from reference TRBV5-6 and TRBJ2-5, the complete variable domain is DAGVTQSPTHLIKTRGQQVTLRCSPKSGHDTVSWYQQALGQGPQFIFQYYEEEERQRGNFPDRFSGHQFPNYSSELNVNALLLGDSALYLCASRHWRGSSETQYFGPGTRLLVL.